Reported below is one TCR beta chain. Its target is not known. This entry is derived from a study of cytomegalovirus exposure and HLA in healthy donors. General study findings and limits: Equally common other TCR beta chains were less clonally expanded than HLA-associated ones, a later analysis found. Association with HLA alleles at 0.05 false discovery rate was found for about 17,000 TCR beta sequences in a later analysis. There were some public TCRs occurring in many donors, but most TCR sequences were rare.

V was clipped by 4 bases and J by 2 bases; unmatched bases: 6. This CDR3 has 15 amino acids. Germline CDR1 is LGHNA and CDR2 is YSLEER. The PCR ran on 60 Vbeta and 13 Jbeta primers. Per the study methods: Unique TCR beta chains totaled some 78 million in a later count, with around 11 million of them shared. Here immunoSEQ multiplex PCR was the method, and the copy in TCRdb shows in-frame clones only, minus some. V and J calls and clone size are those listed in that table; D and trimming were worked out from the DNA. The sample holds a few hundred thousand clones, 75% to 80% seen once. This TCR came from a man younger than 30 in good health and CMV-seronegative. The chain links TRBV4-3 to TRBJ2-5; 8 bases align to TRBD2. The sample comprised PBMCs. The CDR3 is CASSRRGVVQETQYF. DNA of the CDR3: TGCGCCAGCAGCCGGCGGGGGGTGGTGCAAGAGACCCAGTACTTC.